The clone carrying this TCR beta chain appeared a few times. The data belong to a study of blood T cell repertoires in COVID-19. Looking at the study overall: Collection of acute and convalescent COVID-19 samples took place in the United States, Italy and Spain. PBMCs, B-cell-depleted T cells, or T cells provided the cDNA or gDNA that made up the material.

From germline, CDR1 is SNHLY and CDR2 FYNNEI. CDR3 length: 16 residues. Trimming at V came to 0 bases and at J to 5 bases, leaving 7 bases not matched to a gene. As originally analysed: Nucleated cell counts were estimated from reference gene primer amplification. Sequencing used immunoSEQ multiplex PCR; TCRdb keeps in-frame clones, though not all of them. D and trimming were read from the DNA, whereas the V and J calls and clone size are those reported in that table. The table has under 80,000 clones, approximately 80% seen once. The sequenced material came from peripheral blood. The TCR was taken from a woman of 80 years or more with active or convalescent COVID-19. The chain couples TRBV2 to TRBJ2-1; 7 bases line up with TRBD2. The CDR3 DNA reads TGTGCCAGCAGTGAAGCGCGAGCGGGGCAAAACAATGAGCAGTTCTTC. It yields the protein CASSEARAGQNNEQFF.